A single sample is the source of the 30 T cell receptor beta chains below, sequenced in a study of metastatic and nonmetastatic thyroid tumors (TCRdb year 2020). Library creation used PCR. Sequenced on an Illumina HiSeq 4000. In TCRdb, the public reads were trimmed at Q25 with fastp and aligned with MiXCR, with productive beta chains retained. This sample lists under 45,000 clones; 25% to 30% were detected once. Approximately 9.6% of the sample lies in the top ten. None of the patients had been given any treatment before thyroid surgery. The sample taken for sequencing was blood. All receptors come from a male donor with papillary thyroid cancer or a benign thyroid nodule (not recorded which). Some clones in this sample may be carry-over from other donors' samples.

This clone was counted at least ten times. The chain combines TRBV27 with TRBJ1-1, with D perhaps TRBD1 (5 bases). Germline V gene lookup returns CDR1 MNHEY and CDR2 SMNVEV (reference sequence). Trimming cost V 2 bases and J 7 bases, with 11 bases left between them. This CDR3 spans 13 amino acids. The DNA for the CDR3 is TGTGCCAGCAGTTTAAGCGGGGGGAATGAAGCTTTCTTT. Its protein product is CASSLSGGNEAFF.

Concerning this clone: Within the sample, other DNA sequences also encode this same CDR3. This chain links TRBV28 with TRBJ2-7, with 7 bases fitting TRBD1. This CDR3 contains 17 residues. The V and J ends lost 10 bases and 4 bases, in that order; junction bases with no gene match: 22. Germline-derived CDR1 and CDR2 are MDHEN and SYDVKM. CDR3 coding DNA: TGTGCCACCACCGTAACCGGGACAGTGACTTTCGGTTACGAGCAGTACTTC. This translates into CATTVTGTVTFGYEQYF.

This clone was seen repeatedly, ten times or more. The V and J genes are TRBV28 and TRBJ2-2; D gene unclear. CDR1 is MDHEN and CDR2 is SYDVKM in the germline V gene. The CDR3 consists of 13 residues. V shed 6 bases and J shed 4 bases, with 9 bases lying between them. CDR3 sequence: CASRRGGTGELFF. The DNA of the CDR3 is TGTGCCAGCAGACGCGGTGGCACCGGGGAGCTGTTTTTT.

This clone showed up many times. This chain uses TRBV7-3 with TRBJ2-3, with 7 bases lining up with TRBD1. The germline V gene has CDR1 SGHTA and CDR2 FQGTGA. The CDR3 sequence is 15 residues long. Trimming removed 0 bases from V and 4 bases from J; junction bases left unmatched: 4. The DNA of the CDR3 is TGTGCCAGCAGCTTAACGCTGACAGGGCCAGATACGCAGTATTTT. Amino acids: CASSLTLTGPDTQYF.

This clone turned up a few times. V is TRBV27 and J is TRBJ1-6, with D uncertain. Germline V gene data show CDR1 as MNHEY and CDR2 as SMNVEV (reference sequence). The CDR3 sequence is 11 residues long. The V and J ends lost 6 bases and 8 bases respectively, with 5 bases between them. Here the CDR3 reads CASRVDSPLHF. CDR3 DNA: TGTGCCAGCAGAGTAGATTCACCCCTCCACTTT.

This clone occurred many times. V is TRBV19 and J is TRBJ2-7; D not certain. This CDR3 is 14 amino acids long. Trimming stripped 5 bases from V and 4 bases from J, with 15 bases between. CDR1 LNHDA and CDR2 SQIVND come from the germline V gene (reference sequence). The CDR3 protein is CASSAGGVLYEQYF. The CDR3, as DNA: TGTGCCAGTAGTGCCGGTGGGGTACTATACGAGCAGTACTTC.

This clone was found many times. The chain employs TRBV20-1 and TRBJ2-1; TRBD2 matches at 11 bases. CDR1 DFQATT and CDR2 SNEGSKA come from the germline V gene (reference sequence). Unmatched junction bases numbered 7, after V lost 3 bases and J lost 3 bases. CDR3 length equals 16 residues. The CDR3 reads CSARGLAGGLYNEQFF. The DNA for the CDR3 is TGCAGTGCTAGGGGTCTAGCGGGAGGCCTCTACAATGAGCAGTTCTTC.

This clone showed up many times. The chain has TRBV12-3 or TRBV12-4 and TRBJ1-1; D remains unclear. With 2 bases removed from V and 1 base from J, the gap between germline ends came to 5 bases. This CDR3 is 13 amino acids long. In nucleotides, the CDR3 is TGTGCCAGCAGTTTACTAGAGAACACTGAAGCTTTCTTT. As protein: CASSLLENTEAFF.

A remark on this clone: A read error may account for a junction end that differs from germline. This sequence joins TRBV6-1 and TRBJ2-1, with TRBD2 identical over 13 bases. The CDR3 covers 15 residues. Germline assignment: CDR1 MNHNS and CDR2 SASEGT. The CDR3 DNA follows: TGTGCCAGCCACCCGACTAGCGGGGGGCGGTATGAGCAGCTCTTC. Translating gives CASHPTSGGRYEQLF.

Turning to this clone: One junction end disagrees with the germline gene, perhaps due to a read error. The V gene is TRBV6-1, the J gene TRBJ1-1; D remains ambiguous. CDR1 and CDR2 (germline): MNHNS, SASEGT. The CDR3 runs 15 residues. The CDR3 loop is CASSRNLGLSTEAFF. In DNA form, the CDR3 reads TGTGCCAGCAGTCGAAATCTCGGGTTGAGTACTGAAGCGTTCTTT.

Concerning this clone itself: At one end the junction does not follow the germline gene, possibly because of a read error. The V call is TRBV19, the J call TRBJ1-1, with a tentative D call TRBD1 (5 bases). Germline V lookup: CDR1 LNHDA, CDR2 SQIVND (reference sequence). The CDR3 runs 12 residues. The CDR3 DNA is TGTGCCAGTATTCCAGGGAACACTGAAACTTTCTTT. This codes for CASIPGNTETFF.

In its sample, this clone was seen many times. The chain recombines TRBV12-3 or TRBV12-4 with TRBJ2-2; 8 bases match TRBD2. Trimming took 6 bases from V and 6 from J; bases not matched to a gene: 12. This CDR3 is 16 amino acids long. The CDR3 coding sequence is TGTGCCAGCAGCCACCAGACGGGGGGGCCATCCGGGGAGCTGTTTTTT. Translated, it gives CASSHQTGGPSGELFF.

There are many counts of this clone. The DNA for the CDR3 is TGTGCCAGCACACCCGGCGAGTCTGGGGCCAACGTCCTGACTTTC. Amino acid sequence: CASTPGESGANVLTF. This chain joins TRBV28 and TRBJ2-6; D not resolved. Germline-derived CDR1 and CDR2 are MDHEN and SYDVKM. Deletions cut 7 bases from V and 1 base from J, with 11 bases between. This CDR3 contains 15 residues. Full variable domain (remainder filled in from reference TRBV28 and TRBJ2-6): DVKVTQSSRYLVKRTGEKVFLECVQDMDHENMFWYRQDPGLGLRLIYFSYDVKMKEKGDIPEGYSVSREKKERFSLILESASTNQTSMYLCASTPGESGANVLTFGAGSRLTVL.

This clone was counted ten times or more. This chain links TRBV3-1 with TRBJ1-1, with 7 nucleotides matching TRBD1. CDR3 length equals 15 residues. Looked up from germline, CDR1 is LGHDT and CDR2 is YNNKEL (reference sequence). J was trimmed by 2 bases and V by 4 bases; bases with no gene match: 7. CDR3 DNA sequence: TGTGCCAGCAGCCCCTCCAGACAGGGAAACACTGAAGCTTTCTTT. Its protein is CASSPSRQGNTEAFF.

In its sample, this clone was seen many times. A much larger clone differs by one base, so this may be a read error. This sample includes further DNA sequences coding for the same CDR3. V is TRBV18 and J is TRBJ2-5, with TRBD2 matching 7 bases. This CDR3 comprises 14 residues. After removal of 6 bases from V and 2 bases from J, the junction contained 6 bases not matched to a gene. Per the germline V gene, CDR1 is KGHSH and CDR2 is LQKENI. The CDR3 protein is CASSPMGGQETQYF. The CDR3 nucleotides read TGTGCCAGCTCCCCGATGGGGGGGCAAGAGACCCAGTACTTC.

The J gene is TRBJ2-1, the V gene TRBV4-2; maybe TRBD1 (6 bases). This CDR3 spans 12 amino acids. Germline CDR1 is LGHNA and CDR2 is YNFKEQ. Between the trimmed V and J ends, which lost 3 bases and 12 bases, there was a span of 12 bases. The CDR3 sequence: CASSHRGVGQFF. The CDR3 bases are TGTGCCAGCAGCCACAGGGGAGTGGGGCAGTTCTTC.

Many counts were recorded for this clone. This chain connects TRBV18 to TRBJ2-2, with D possibly being TRBD2 (6 bases). This CDR3 is 16 amino acids long. V lost 3 bases and J lost 4, with 15 bases in between. Germline V gives CDR1 KGHSH, CDR2 LQKENI. The CDR3 DNA is TGTGCCAGCTCACCCCTCGCCCGGGACTTCACCGGGGAGCTGTTTTTT. It is translated as CASSPLARDFTGELFF.

This clone was seen many times. This chain uses TRBV5-4 with TRBJ2-7; TRBD2 agrees at 13 bases. The CDR3 covers 15 residues. V dropped 3 bases and J dropped 4; count of bases not matched to a gene: 4. Germline CDR1 reads SGHNT; CDR2 reads YYREEE (reference sequence). This chain's CDR3 is CASSWGLAGTYEQYF. DNA of the CDR3: TGTGCCAGCAGCTGGGGACTAGCGGGAACTTACGAGCAGTACTTC.

The chain has TRBV6-2 or TRBV6-3 and TRBJ2-4; 8 nucleotides line up with TRBD1. Germline V lookup: CDR1 MNHEY, CDR2 SVGEGT. The V segment lost 6 bases and the J segment 10 bases; nucleotides outside the gene matches: 11. The CDR3 loop spans 14 amino acids. CDR3 nucleotide sequence: TGTGCCAGCAGACTCGGACAGGGTAGGAGAATTCAGTACTTC. Amino acids: CASRLGQGRRIQYF.

The chain has TRBV20-1 and TRBJ2-2; 11 bases map to TRBD1. Germline V gene lookup returns CDR1 DFQATT and CDR2 SNEGSKA (reference sequence). The ends lost 0 bases at V and 5 bases at J; junction bases unmatched: 8. The CDR3 totals 17 residues. CDR3: CSARDLGQGARTGELFF. The CDR3 DNA reads as TGCAGTGCTAGAGATCTTGGACAGGGGGCTCGTACCGGGGAGCTGTTTTTT.

This clone was counted ten times or more. The gene calls are TRBV6-4 and TRBJ2-2; TRBD2 is a possible D gene (6 bases). This CDR3 spans 15 amino acids. V shed 0 bases and J shed 6 bases, with 11 bases lying between them. Germline CDR1 is MRHNA and CDR2 is SNTAGT. CDR3 nucleotide sequence: TGTGCCAGCAGTGACTCGTTTGGGGGGTCCGGGGAGCTGTTTTTT. It translates to CASSDSFGGSGELFF.

As for this clone: An end of the junction differs from the germline gene, which may be a read error. The V call is TRBV11-2, the J call TRBJ2-7, with 7 positions matching TRBD2. This CDR3 is 16 amino acids long. The germline CDR1 and CDR2 sequences are SGHAT and FQNNGV. As DNA, the CDR3 is TGTGAGAGCAGCGCAACTAGCGAGACGATCTCCTACGAGCAGGACTTC. This gives the protein CESSATSETISYEQDF.

This clone has ten or more counts. The V call is TRBV13, the J call TRBJ2-1, with 7 bases fitting TRBD2. V trimming: 5 bases; J trimming: 8 bases; junction bases outside the gene matches: 12. This CDR3 region has 15 residues. CDR1 is PRHDT, CDR2 FYEKMQ, per germline (reference sequence). The CDR3 DNA reads as TGTGCCAGCAGCGGCGGGAGTATACGTATAGATGAGCAGTTCTTC. Amino acid sequence: CASSGGSIRIDEQFF. The complete variable domain, with remaining parts taken from reference TRBV13 and TRBJ2-1, reads AAGVIQSPRHLIKEKRETATLKCYPIPRHDTVYWYQQGPGQDPQFLISFYEKMQSDKGSIPDRFSAQQFSDYHSELNMSSLELGDSALYFCASSGGSIRIDEQFFGPGTRLTVL.

This clone was observed at least ten times. The identical CDR3 is also encoded by other nucleotide sequences in the sample. The gene calls are TRBV6-1 and TRBJ1-1; 11 bases line up with TRBD1. CDR1 and CDR2 from the germline V gene are MNHNS and SASEGT. The CDR3 consists of 16 residues. V was pared by 6 bases and J by 5 bases, with 11 bases of the junction left unmatched. The CDR3 here is CASSPRDRGVRTEAFF. CDR3 sequence (DNA): TGTGCCAGCAGCCCCCGGGACAGGGGGGTAAGGACTGAAGCTTTCTTT.

The V call is TRBV20-1, the J call TRBJ1-5; D might be TRBD1 (6 bases). CDR1 and CDR2 (germline): DFQATT, SNEGSKA (reference sequence). The CDR3 sequence is 16 residues long. Trimming removed 5 bases from V and 2 bases from J, with 19 bases in between. CDR3 coding DNA: TGCAGTGCTCCCATGAGCCAGGGGTATCGCAATCAGCCCCAGCATTTT. Its protein product is CSAPMSQGYRNQPQHF.

Worth noting for this clone: An end of the junction does not agree with germline; a read error may underlie this. This chain joins TRBV5-6 and TRBJ2-7; D may match TRBD1 or TRBD2 (5 bases each). Germline V CDR1 and CDR2: SGHDT, YYEEEE. The CDR3 sequence is 12 residues long. Here the CDR3 DNA reads TGTGCAAGCAGCGGAGAGGGGTGCGAGCAGTACTTC. This encodes CASSGEGCEQYF.

The CDR3 spells CATQVGREQYF. For the CDR3, the DNA is TGCGCCACCCAGGTTGGGAGGGAGCAGTACTTC. The chain joins TRBV10-2 to TRBJ2-7, with TRBD2 as a possible D gene (6 bases). CDR1 is WSHSY and CDR2 is SAAADI in the germline V gene. The length of the CDR3 is 11 residues. With 10 bases removed from V and 7 bases from J, the gap between germline ends came to 14 bases.

By frequency in the sample, this clone is medium-sized. The chain couples TRBV6-2 or TRBV6-3 to TRBJ2-2, with 14 nucleotides matching TRBD2. The CDR3 consists of 16 residues. Germline CDR1 MNHEY, CDR2 SVGEGT. Trimming removed 5 bases from V and 4 bases from J; junction bases left unmatched: 3. Written as DNA, the CDR3 is TGTGCCAGCAGTCAAGGGACTAGCGGGGGCACCGGGGAGCTGTTTTTT. It yields the protein CASSQGTSGGTGELFF.

This clone was observed once. The chain is built from TRBV5-6 and TRBJ2-2, with 15 bases identical to TRBD2. The CDR3 spans 17 residues. Germline CDR1 reads SGHDT; CDR2 reads YYEEEE. The junction had 6 bases not matched to a gene; V was cut back by 3 bases and J by 6 bases. CDR3 amino acids: CASSYGLAGGPPGELFF. CDR3 coding DNA: TGTGCCAGCAGCTACGGACTAGCGGGAGGGCCCCCCGGGGAGCTGTTTTTT.

This sequence joins TRBV5-1 and TRBJ2-7; 8 positions match TRBD1. The CDR3 is made up of 13 amino acids. Germline V gives CDR1 SGHRS, CDR2 YFSETQ. The V segment lost 7 bases and the J segment 2 bases; nucleotides outside the gene matches: 5. The CDR3 is CASYRTGTYEQYF. The CDR3 DNA sequence: TGCGCCAGCTATAGGACAGGGACCTACGAGCAGTACTTC.